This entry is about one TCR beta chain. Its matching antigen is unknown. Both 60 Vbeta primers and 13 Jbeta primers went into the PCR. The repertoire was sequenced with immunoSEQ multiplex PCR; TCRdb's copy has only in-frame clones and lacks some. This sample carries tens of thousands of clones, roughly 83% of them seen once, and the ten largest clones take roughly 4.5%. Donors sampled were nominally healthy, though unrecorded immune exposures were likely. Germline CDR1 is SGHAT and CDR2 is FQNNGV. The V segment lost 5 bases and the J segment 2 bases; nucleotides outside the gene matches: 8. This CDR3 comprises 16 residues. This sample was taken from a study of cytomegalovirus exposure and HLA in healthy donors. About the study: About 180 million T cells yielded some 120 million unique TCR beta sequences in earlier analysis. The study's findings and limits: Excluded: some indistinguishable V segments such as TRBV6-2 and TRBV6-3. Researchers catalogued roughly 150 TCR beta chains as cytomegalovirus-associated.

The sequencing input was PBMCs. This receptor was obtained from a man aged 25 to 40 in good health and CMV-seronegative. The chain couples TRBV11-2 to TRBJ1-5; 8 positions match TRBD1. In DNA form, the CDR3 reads TGTGCCAGCAGCCACCGGACAGGGCAGGGCAATCAGCCCCAGCATTTT. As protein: CASSHRTGQGNQPQHF.